This T cell receptor (beta chain) was documented in a study of identical twins. General study points: The authors drew conclusions from cross-sectional statistical analysis rather than following the same donors. Carriage of fewer insertions was seen in abundant cord blood beta clonotypes, whereas memory repertoires showed none.

MiXCR was run by TCRdb on the 5' RACE reads, yielding one entry per CDR3 protein. The sample contains some 660,000 distinct CDR3 sequences, around 8.3% of which appear only once. Every one of the donors was a healthy Caucasian. CDR3 size: 21 residues. Trimming at V came to 1 base and at J to 0 bases, leaving 15 bases not matched to a gene. Germline V gene lookup returns CDR1 SGHAT and CDR2 FQNNGV. This clonotype came up many times. What it recognizes is unknown. These same data were also listed under a study on yellow fever vaccine responses in identical twins. From that second work: It has been reported that, in twins, the vaccine T cell response seemed partly convergent and partly personalized.

The specimen sequenced was PBMCs. The TCR originated in a woman aged 18 to 35 in good health. The chain links TRBV11-2 to TRBJ2-1; 10 nucleotides align to TRBD2. CDR3 loop: CASSLGVAGGQIPSSYNEQFF. Here the CDR3 DNA reads TGTGCCAGCAGCTTAGGAGTAGCGGGGGGACAAATCCCAAGCTCCTACAATGAGCAGTTCTTC. The complete variable domain, with remaining parts taken from reference TRBV11-2 and TRBJ2-1, reads EAGVAQSPRYKIIEKRQSVAFWCNPISGHATLYWYQQILGQGPKLLIQFQNNGVVDDSQLPKDRFSAERLKGVDSTLKIQPAKLEDSAVYLCASSLGVAGGQIPSSYNEQFFGPGTRLTVL.